This T cell receptor (beta chain) comes out of a study of Ad26.COV2.S vaccination and SARS-CoV-2 variants. Study-wide background: Dosing was one shot or two shots 56 days apart.

This sample's treatment: roughly 18 received Ad26.COV2.S at low or high dose, single or two shots; a few received placebo; per-sample allocation not given. Collection of samples fell on day 63 after the first vaccine or placebo injection. CDR3 size: 21 residues. Looked up from germline, CDR1 is LGHNA and CDR2 is YSLEER. The junction had 14 bases not matched to a gene; V was cut back by 0 bases and J by 1 base. The method was immunoSEQ multiplex PCR; TCRdb's version includes in-frame clones alone and lacks a portion of them. The sample yields roughly 420,000 clones, nearly 90% seen once. The material sequenced was peripheral blood, taken in a trial of Ad26.COV2.S vaccine versus placebo. The chain uses TRBV4-3 and TRBJ2-3; 12 bases agree with TRBD1. This receptor was taken from a person aged 18-60 years who received the Ad26.COV2.S COVID-19 vaccine or a placebo. This CDR3 reads CASSQEYWGKGTGGGTDTQYF. The CDR3 DNA sequence: TGCGCCAGCAGCCAAGAGTATTGGGGGAAGGGGACAGGGGGCGGCACAGATACGCAGTATTTT.